This TCR beta chain was retrieved from a study of CD8 T cells in ankylosing spondylitis. Points from the study as a whole: Blood of patients with ankylosing spondylitis appeared to be characterized by a TCR beta motif of eight highly homologous variants. Matched ankylosing spondylitis synovial fluid reportedly showed significant enrichment of disease-linked clones. Clones linked to the disease showed a CD8+ phenotype. They occurred at relatively low frequencies in peripheral blood.

The CDR3 is 16 residues long. V gave up 1 base and J gave up 1 base; unmatched junction bases: 3. This clonotype was counted between two and nine times. No antigen is known for it. Scientists made TCR beta libraries using quantitative 5'-RACE with molecular barcodes. TCRdb re-called the 5' RACE reads with MiXCR, one entry per CDR3 protein. The sample shows hundreds of thousands of distinct CDR3 sequences, roughly an eighth of them seen only once. J is TRBJ2-5 and V is TRBV12-3 or TRBV12-4; TRBD1 aligns across 10 bases. The TCR comes from a male donor with ankylosing spondylitis. What was sequenced was blood, either unsorted or a sorted T cell fraction (not recorded which). The CDR3 reads CASSLGRTGGQETQYF. In nucleotides, the CDR3 is TGTGCCAGCAGTTTAGGCCGGACAGGGGGCCAAGAGACCCAGTACTTC.